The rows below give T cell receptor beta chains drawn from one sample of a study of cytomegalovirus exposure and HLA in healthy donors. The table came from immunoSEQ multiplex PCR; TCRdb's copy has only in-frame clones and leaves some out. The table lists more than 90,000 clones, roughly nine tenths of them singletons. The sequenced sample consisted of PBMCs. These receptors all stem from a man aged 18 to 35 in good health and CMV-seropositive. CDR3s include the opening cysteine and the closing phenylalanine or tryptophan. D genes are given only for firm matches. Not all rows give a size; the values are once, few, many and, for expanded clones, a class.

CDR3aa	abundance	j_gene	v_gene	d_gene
CASSRDRGDSPLHF	.	TRBJ1-6	TRBV5-4	TRBD1
CASSSPLTTGNNEQFF	.	TRBJ2-1	TRBV7-9	.
CASSLDRGDYGYTF	.	TRBJ1-2	TRBV5-1	TRBD1
CASRGTLRNTEAFF	.	TRBJ1-1	TRBV4-1	.
CASSEGPVSGNTIYF	once	TRBJ1-3	TRBV6-1	.
CASSLIPSTRAGGLGDTQYF	.	TRBJ2-3	TRBV27	TRBD2
CASSKGQENTEAFF	.	TRBJ1-1	TRBV6-5	TRBD1
CATSRDRTGRNEKLFF	.	TRBJ1-4	TRBV15	TRBD1
CASSVSGGTLNEQFF	.	TRBJ2-1	TRBV9	.
CASSEDRFGAYGYTF	.	TRBJ1-2	TRBV5-1	.
CASRNTGEETQYF	.	TRBJ2-5	TRBV5-4	TRBD1
CASSPFSGGSYNEQFF	.	TRBJ2-1	TRBV28	.
CASSLDSGIEQYF	.	TRBJ2-7	TRBV5-1	.
CASSQRTANTGELFF	.	TRBJ2-2	TRBV4-2	.
CASSQRTGVMGYTF	.	TRBJ1-2	TRBV4-3	TRBD1
CASSPLVGGEGETQYF	.	TRBJ2-5	TRBV7-7	TRBD2
CASSPGGQNYGYTF	.	TRBJ1-2	TRBV27	TRBD1
CASSVSRNTEAFF	.	TRBJ1-1	TRBV5-4	.
CATSKESPPYNEQFF	.	TRBJ2-1	TRBV27	.
CASSSTDPANEKLFF	.	TRBJ1-4	TRBV6-5	.
CASSVLGSGEETQYF	.	TRBJ2-5	TRBV25-1	.
CASSSLSTDQPQHF	.	TRBJ1-5	TRBV5-6	.
CASSFLNRGHGYTF	.	TRBJ1-2	TRBV5-6	TRBD1
CASSQVNGPSGAYEQYF	.	TRBJ2-7	TRBV23-1	TRBD2
CASSPSGVGYTF	once	TRBJ1-2	TRBV2	.
CASSLTAAEAFF	.	TRBJ1-1	TRBV5-1	.
CASSSAQGFLSPSF	.	TRBJ1-2	TRBV11-2	TRBD1
CASSSRQGADNEQFF	.	TRBJ2-1	TRBV27	TRBD1
CASSLAAGKVNTEAFF	.	TRBJ1-1	TRBV5-1	.
CATSRDLQGNEQFF	.	TRBJ2-1	TRBV15	.
CASSYTAAVMVF	.	TRBJ2-1	TRBV6-6	.
CASSYQRGYNEQFF	.	TRBJ2-1	TRBV6-5	TRBD2
CATSRVSRQETQYF	.	TRBJ2-5	TRBV15	.
CASSQEPSGISTDTQYF	.	TRBJ2-3	TRBV14	TRBD2
CAISVDRASYEQYF	.	TRBJ2-7	TRBV10-3	TRBD1
CATSDREETQYF	.	TRBJ2-5	TRBV10-3	TRBD1
CASGSEYRAKTQYF	.	TRBJ2-5	TRBV2	.
CAAEGQETQYF	.	TRBJ2-5	TRBV28	.
CASSRTGYSGANVLTF	.	TRBJ2-6	TRBV27	TRBD1
CASSLGGEEEKLFF	.	TRBJ1-4	TRBV5-6	.
CASSEDEEGHNEQFF	.	TRBJ2-1	TRBV6-1	.
CASSRLGGATNEKLFF	.	TRBJ1-4	TRBV11-2	.
CRSGGGYGYTF	few	TRBJ1-2	TRBV20-1	TRBD1
CASSQGGNQPQHF	.	TRBJ1-5	TRBV18	.
CASSRTEGQPMKNTGELFF	.	TRBJ2-2	TRBV10-2	TRBD1
CASSHSRVRSEAFF	.	TRBJ1-1	TRBV7-8	.
CASSLAGANTGELFF	.	TRBJ2-2	TRBV7-9	.
CASSYIDSQETQYF	.	TRBJ2-5	TRBV5-6	.
CASSYRTGNEQFF	.	TRBJ2-1	TRBV6-5	.
CASTDPGQGRFKSGYTF	.	TRBJ1-2	TRBV2	TRBD1
CASSRMDRQETQYF	.	TRBJ2-5	TRBV5-1	.
CASSLGGENYGYTF	.	TRBJ1-2	TRBV9	.
CASSLGGGPHYEQYF	.	TRBJ2-7	TRBV4-2	.